These 10 T cell receptor beta chains share one sample of origin, sequenced in a study of T cells in Graves' hyperthyroidism and ophthalmopathy. Amplified regions were TCR beta CDR3 sequences from RNA transcripts. An initial round of RT-PCR targeting the TCR CDR3 relied on the HTBI primer set. One entry per CDR3 protein, called by TCRdb with MiXCR from the multiplex PCR reads. The repertoire holds more than 450,000 distinct CDR3 sequences, with just under 20% as singletons. The sequencing sample was made of blood. The receptors were gathered from a man aged 35-49 years with Graves' ophthalmopathy.

CDR3 coding DNA: TGTGCCTGGAGTGCCGACGGGACCTACGAGCAGTACTTC. As protein: CAWSADGTYEQYF. The J gene is TRBJ2-7, the V gene TRBV30; the D gene is possibly TRBD2 (5 bases). V lost 1 base and J lost 2, with 9 bases in between. This CDR3 spans 13 amino acids. CDR1 and CDR2 (germline): GTSNPN, SVGIG (reference sequence).

This clonotype appeared many times. This chain links TRBV28 with TRBJ2-7; the D gene could be TRBD1 or TRBD2 (5 bases each). The germline V gene encodes CDR1 MDHEN and CDR2 SYDVKM. Trimming stripped 5 bases from V and 6 bases from J, with 17 bases between. The CDR3 contains 14 residues. The CDR3 sequence is CASSPGTTTSEQYF. The CDR3 DNA sequence: TGTGCCAGCAGTCCCGGGACCACCACGTCCGAGCAGTACTTC.

This clonotype was found many times. The rearrangement uses TRBV11-3 and TRBJ2-7, with D possibly being TRBD2 (6 bases). Germline lookup yields CDR1 SGHNT and CDR2 YENEEA. V lost 6 bases and J lost 4, with 16 bases in between. This CDR3 is built from 14 residues. The CDR3 DNA is TGTGCCAGCAGTACTCTAGCGACGCCTTACGAGCAGTACTTC. Translated: CASSTLATPYEQYF.

This clonotype has a handful of counts. The chain combines TRBV19 with TRBJ2-4, with 8 bases identical to TRBD2. V dropped 5 bases and J dropped 7; count of bases not matched to a gene: 10. Per the germline V gene, CDR1 is LNHDA and CDR2 is SQIVND (reference sequence). CDR3 length: 15 residues. DNA for the CDR3: TGTGCCAGTAGTGGCGGGAGGCCCACCAGGAACATTCAGTACTTC. Encoded protein: CASSGGRPTRNIQYF.

V gene TRBV28 combines with J gene TRBJ1-6, with D tentatively TRBD1 (5 bases). V was clipped by 7 bases and J by 0 bases, with 10 bases between them. The length of the CDR3 is 15 residues. From germline, CDR1 is MDHEN and CDR2 SYDVKM. CDR3 protein: CASTWGSSYNSPLHF. The CDR3 DNA is TGTGCCAGCACCTGGGGGAGCTCCTATAATTCACCCCTCCACTTT.

This clonotype showed up just a few times. The chain recombines TRBV10-3 with TRBJ2-5; TRBD2 agrees at 8 bases. The CDR3 totals 16 residues. Germline loops: CDR1 ENHRY, CDR2 SYGVKD. Germline trimming cut 10 bases from V and 1 base from J; bases unmatched to any gene: 14. The CDR3 DNA is TGTGCCACCAAGCAGGGCGGTAGCGGGACCCAAGAGACCCAGTACTTC. Translating it yields CATKQGGSGTQETQYF.

This clonotype was counted a few times. This sequence joins TRBV12-3 or TRBV12-4 and TRBJ2-5; D is perhaps TRBD1 (5 bases). This CDR3 has 16 amino acids. The V end was cut by 0 bases, the J end by 4 bases, with 15 bases between. The CDR3 loop is CASSLALGQGPETQYF. CDR3 DNA sequence: TGTGCCAGCAGTTTAGCGCTGGGGCAAGGGCCAGAGACCCAGTACTTC.

This clonotype showed up just a few times. One end of the junction is discordant with germline, which a read error may explain. The J gene is TRBJ2-7, the V gene TRBV19, with D possibly being TRBD1 or TRBD2 (5 bases each). Germline values: CDR1 LNHDA, CDR2 SQIVND (reference sequence). The CDR3 sequence is 13 residues long. This CDR3 is CASTPGRTYEQYF. CDR3 DNA sequence: TGCGCCAGTACTCCGGGACGTACGTACGAGCAGTACTTC.

This clonotype was counted at least ten times. V is TRBV20-1 and J is TRBJ2-5; D not certain. There are 13 residues in the CDR3. V lost 4 bases and J 2 bases, leaving 11 bases between the germline ends. CDR1 is DFQATT and CDR2 is SNEGSKA in the germline V gene (reference sequence). Here the CDR3 reads CSANYGPQETQYF. The CDR3 DNA is TGCAGTGCTAACTACGGACCACAAGAGACCCAGTACTTC.

This clonotype showed up just once. A much larger clone differs by one base, so this may be a read error. This CDR3 reads CASGGRGQNYGYTF. The DNA of the CDR3 is TGTGCCAGCGGCGGGAGGGGGCAGAACTATGGCTACACCTTC. The chain recombines TRBV13 with TRBJ1-2; 7 bases map to TRBD1. V shed 8 bases, J shed 2 bases, and the junction held 8 bases outside the gene matches. The length of the CDR3 is 14 residues. CDR1 and CDR2 from the germline V gene are PRHDT and FYEKMQ (reference sequence).